These 14 T cell receptor beta chains originate from one sample sequenced in a study of response to subunit inactivated influenza vaccine listed by TCRdb under 2018. Library generation was performed with RT-PCR. Sequencing took place on an Illumina HiSeq 2500. Clones were called with MiXCR by TCRdb after fastp trimmed the public reads at Q25, and only in-frame beta chains were retained. Each record represents a unique CDR3 protein, reported with the most common genes and DNA among its rows. The sample records roughly 760,000 distinct CDR3 sequences, less than 25% of which are singletons. In total, the top ten clones hold about 10% of the sample. The material sequenced was PBMCs from blood, taken more than 4 days after vaccination. The receptors were sampled from a man aged 50 to 60 who received an inactivated influenza vaccine. Donor details come from another sample of the same person, matched by shared clones.

This sequence joins TRBV7-9 and TRBJ1-6; no definite D call. Trimming took off 4 bases at V and 8 bases at J, with 12 bases between the two ends. The CDR3 covers 14 residues. The germline V gene encodes CDR1 SEHNR and CDR2 FQNEAQ (reference sequence). CDR3 sequence (DNA): TGTGCCAGCAGCTCAGATTCGGGTTATTCACCCCTCCACTTT. Amino acids: CASSSDSGYSPLHF.

This clonotype was seen only a few times. The V gene is TRBV20-1, the J gene TRBJ1-1; D not certain. Germline CDR1 DFQATT, CDR2 SNEGSKA (reference sequence). The CDR3 totals 13 residues. The V end lost 3 bases, the J end lost 1 base, and 9 bases lay between the germline ends. CDR3 nucleotides: TGCAGTGCTAGTCACGGGGAGAACACTGAAGCTTTCTTT. As protein: CSASHGENTEAFF.

In its sample, this clonotype was seen a few times. This chain links TRBV11-2 with TRBJ2-3; D is unresolved. Per germline, CDR1 SGHAT and CDR2 FQNNGV. Trimming took off 0 bases at V and 1 base at J, with 8 bases between the two ends. The CDR3 loop spans 15 amino acids. The CDR3 coding sequence is TGTGCCAGCAGCTTAGAAGGGATCGGCACAGATACGCAGTATTTT. Translating it yields CASSLEGIGTDTQYF.

The V call is TRBV12-3 or TRBV12-4, the J call TRBJ2-2, with D tentatively TRBD2 (6 bases). V lost 6 bases and J lost 2, with 13 bases in between. The CDR3 runs to 15 residues. The DNA of the CDR3 is TGTGCCAGCAGCCCAGCGGGCCCCAACACCGGGGAGCTGTTTTTT. Translated: CASSPAGPNTGELFF.

The chain links TRBV5-6 to TRBJ2-7, with D maybe TRBD2 (6 bases). Germline values: CDR1 SGHDT, CDR2 YYEEEE. The ends were cut back, 1 base at V and 4 bases at J, with 9 bases in the middle. CDR3 length: 13 residues. In nucleotides, the CDR3 is TGTGCCAGCAGCTTGTGGGGGACTTACGAGCAGTACTTC. Protein: CASSLWGTYEQYF.

V usage is TRBV10-3 and J usage is TRBJ2-1; 11 bases are a match to TRBD2. From germline, CDR1 is ENHRY and CDR2 SYGVKD. The CDR3 consists of 16 residues. Germline trimming cut 2 bases from V and 0 bases from J; bases unmatched to any gene: 0. The DNA for the CDR3 is TGTGCCATCAGTGAGACTAGCGGGGGCTCCTACAATGAGCAGTTCTTC. Amino acid sequence: CAISETSGGSYNEQFF.

This clonotype occurred a few times. This chain connects TRBV20-1 to TRBJ2-7; TRBD1 agrees at 12 bases. CDR3 length equals 14 residues. Germline assignment: CDR1 DFQATT and CDR2 SNEGSKA (reference sequence). With V trimmed by 6 bases and J by 5 bases, 8 bases remained unmatched. The CDR3 coding sequence is TGCAGTGCCCAGACGGGGACAGGGGGCGACGAGCAGTACTTC. Translated: CSAQTGTGGDEQYF.

This clonotype has at least ten counts. At one end, the junction sequence differs from germline, possibly due to a read error. The rearrangement links TRBV7-9 to TRBJ2-7; D not certain. Germline-derived CDR1 and CDR2 are SEHNR and FQNEAQ (reference sequence). CDR3 size: 12 residues. The DNA of the CDR3 is TGCGCCAGCAGCTTGGTAAGGGACGAGCAGTACTTC. Its translation: CASSLVRDEQYF.

V gene TRBV20-1 combines with J gene TRBJ1-5; D unclear. The V end lost 0 bases, the J end lost 3 bases, and 6 bases lay between the germline ends. CDR3 length: 13 residues. Germline CDR1 is DFQATT and CDR2 is SNEGSKA (reference sequence). CDR3 amino acids: CSAREPVNQPQHF. The CDR3 coding sequence is TGCAGTGCTAGAGAGCCAGTCAATCAGCCCCAGCATTTT.

This clonotype was recorded many times. The chain uses TRBV6-2 or TRBV6-3 and TRBJ2-2; D gene uncertain. The CDR3 totals 13 residues. CDR1 is MNHEY, CDR2 SVGEGT, per germline. V was cut by 7 bases and J by 0 bases, with 6 bases left in between. CDR3 sequence (DNA): TGTGCCAGCAAACGGGCGAACACCGGGGAGCTGTTTTTT. It translates to CASKRANTGELFF.

This clonotype showed up just a few times. V and J are TRBV12-3 or TRBV12-4 and TRBJ1-5, with D maybe TRBD1 (5 bases). The V end was cut by 6 bases, the J end by 0 bases, with 9 bases between. CDR3 size: 14 residues. DNA for the CDR3: TGTGCCAGCAGGGGACCCCTTAGCAATCAGCCCCAGCATTTT. Residues: CASRGPLSNQPQHF.

This clonotype was seen a few times. The V call is TRBV20-1, the J call TRBJ1-2; D ambiguous. The germline V and J ends were trimmed by 6 bases and 4 bases, with 21 bases remaining between them. This CDR3 region has 15 residues. Per germline, CDR1 DFQATT and CDR2 SNEGSKA (reference sequence). The CDR3 DNA follows: TGCAGTGCGAGCCCCGTCGGGCAGCTATTCTATGGCTACACCTTC. Translated, it gives CSASPVGQLFYGYTF.

This clonotype occurred a few times. The genes are TRBV9 and TRBJ2-3; possibly TRBD1 for D (6 bases). V dropped 0 bases and J dropped 2 bases, with 13 bases sitting between them. Germline assignment: CDR1 SGDLS and CDR2 YYNGEE. The CDR3 has 16 residues. The CDR3 is CASSVVSGAPTDTQYF. CDR3 DNA: TGTGCCAGCAGCGTAGTTTCAGGGGCGCCCACAGATACGCAGTATTTT.

This chain connects TRBV7-2 to TRBJ2-1; D is ambiguous. The V gene's germline CDR1 is SGHTA and CDR2 FQGNSA. Trimming cost V 6 bases and J 13 bases, with 22 bases left between them. This CDR3 is built from 14 residues. The CDR3, as DNA: TGTGCCAGCAGTCCCCAATTAATCTCGACGGAACAGTTCTTC. Translated: CASSPQLISTEQFF.